This T cell receptor beta chain was profiled in a study of cytomegalovirus exposure and HLA in healthy donors. Regarding this clone: At one end, the junction sequence differs from germline, possibly due to a read error.

This CDR3 is built from 15 residues. Per the germline V gene, CDR1 is SNHLY and CDR2 is FYNNEI. Vbeta (60) and Jbeta (13) primers were used in the PCR. Using immunoSEQ multiplex PCR, the repertoire was profiled, and TCRdb retains in-frame clones only, with some absent. The data hold approximately 170,000 clones, with roughly two thirds observed a single time. The chain has TRBV2 and TRBJ2-1; D is perhaps TRBD1 (8 bases). The TCR sequence derives from a woman aged 18 to 35 in good health and CMV-seropositive. Sample: PBMCs. The CDR3 DNA sequence: TGTGCCAGCGGTGATACAGGGGGGGCCTACAATGAGCAGTTCTTC. Protein sequence: CASGDTGGAYNEQFF.